Each of the 29 T cell receptor beta chains below was sequenced from the same sample in a study of T cell responses to AZD1222 COVID-19 vaccine. TCRdb's table, derived via immunoSEQ multiplex PCR, lists solely in-frame clones and lacks some. The sample contains 150,000 to 200,000 clones, roughly 94% of which appear only once. The sample in question was peripheral blood, obtained on day 0 of AZD1222 vaccination. Every receptor here comes from an adult in good health.

The chain couples TRBV4-1 to TRBJ2-2; D is unresolved. V lost 1 base to trimming and J lost 5 bases, with 5 bases between them. This CDR3 comprises 13 residues. Germline V CDR1 and CDR2: MGHRA, YSYEKL. CDR3 region: CASSQVGTGELFF. The CDR3 DNA reads TGCGCCAGCAGCCAAGTTGGGACCGGGGAGCTGTTTTTT.

The chain uses TRBV11-1 and TRBJ1-2; D is unresolved. The CDR3 has 12 amino acids. Germline V gene data show CDR1 as SGHAT and CDR2 as FQDESV (reference sequence). V was clipped by 3 bases and J by 7 bases, with 9 bases between them. The CDR3 DNA follows: TGTGCCAGCAGCTTTGGGGAGAGTGGCTACACCTTC. Translation: CASSFGESGYTF.

The chain has TRBV7-2 and TRBJ1-2; 7 nucleotides agree with TRBD1. Trimming cost V 1 base and J 4 bases; bases outside gene matches: 6. The CDR3 is 15 amino acids. Germline CDR1 and CDR2: SGHTA and FQGNSA. The DNA for the CDR3 is TGTGCCAGCAGCTTAGTAGTATCAGGGGGCTATGGCTACACCTTC. Translated, it gives CASSLVVSGGYGYTF.

The gene calls are TRBV7-9 and TRBJ2-6; no reliable D call. This CDR3 comprises 15 residues. Germline CDR1 and CDR2: SEHNR and FQNEAQ (reference sequence). The V gene lost 3 bases and the J gene lost 0 bases, with 6 bases spanning the gap. For the CDR3, the DNA is TGTGCCAGCAGCTTCGAGCTCTCTGGGGCCAACGTCCTGACTTTC. Protein: CASSFELSGANVLTF. The complete variable domain, with remaining parts taken from reference TRBV7-9 and TRBJ2-6, reads DTGVSQNPRHKITKRGQNVTFRCDPISEHNRLYWYRQTLGQGPEFLTYFQNEAQLEKSRLLSDRFSAERPKGSFSTLEIQRTEQGDSAMYLCASSFELSGANVLTFGAGSRLTVL.

This sequence joins TRBV30 and TRBJ1-2, with D perhaps matching TRBD1 (6 bases). Per the germline V gene, CDR1 is GTSNPN and CDR2 is SVGIG (reference sequence). The CDR3 consists of 13 residues. Trimming cost V 2 bases and J 4 bases, with 11 bases left between them. CDR3 protein: CAWSRGQVYGYTF. The CDR3 DNA sequence: TGTGCCTGGAGTCGGGGACAAGTCTATGGCTACACCTTC.

The DNA of the CDR3 is TGTGCCAGCAGCCACCCTGGGGCTAGCGGGAACACCGGGGAGCTGTTTTTT. The encoded protein is CASSHPGASGNTGELFF. The chain is built from TRBV7-9 and TRBJ2-2; TRBD2 matches 7 bases. Trimming took 5 bases from V and 1 from J; bases not matched to a gene: 10. The CDR3 is made up of 17 amino acids. Looked up from germline, CDR1 is SEHNR and CDR2 is FQNEAQ (reference sequence). Variable domain in full (rest from reference TRBV7-9 and TRBJ2-2): DTGVSQNPRHKITKRGQNVTFRCDPISEHNRLYWYRQTLGQGPEFLTYFQNEAQLEKSRLLSDRFSAERPKGSFSTLEIQRTEQGDSAMYLCASSHPGASGNTGELFFGEGSRLTVL.

The chain is built from TRBV5-4 and TRBJ2-5; TRBD2 aligns across 8 bases. With V trimmed by 2 bases and J by 5 bases, 14 bases remained unmatched. CDR1 is SGHNT and CDR2 is YYREEE in the germline V gene (reference sequence). CDR3 length: 17 amino acids. The CDR3 reads CASSFKAGAGVVETQYF. The CDR3 DNA reads as TGTGCCAGCAGCTTTAAGGCGGGAGCGGGAGTAGTGGAGACCCAGTACTTC.

The chain links TRBV10-3 to TRBJ2-7; D not certain. Germline V lookup: CDR1 ENHRY, CDR2 SYGVKD. Trimming took off 0 bases at V and 3 bases at J, with 9 bases between the two ends. The length of the CDR3 is 14 residues. The CDR3 DNA reads as TGTGCCATCAGTGAGTCGCGGCAAATCTACGAGCAGTACTTC. It codes for CAISESRQIYEQYF.

This clone was seen only once. This sequence joins TRBV18 and TRBJ2-2; no definite D call. V was trimmed by 4 bases and J by 1 base, leaving 1 base between them. Germline V gene sequence: CDR1 KGHSH, CDR2 LQKENI. The CDR3 runs 12 residues. CDR3 loop: CASSRNTGELFF. CDR3 bases: TGTGCCAGCTCACGGAACACCGGGGAGCTGTTTTTT.

The J gene is TRBJ2-3, the V gene TRBV5-1, with a weak D call TRBD2 (6 bases). Germline values: CDR1 SGHRS, CDR2 YFSETQ. Trimming removed 0 bases at V and 5 bases at J, with 16 bases between. This CDR3 region has 16 residues. The CDR3 region is CASSLAAEGWRDTQYF. For the CDR3, the DNA is TGCGCCAGCAGCTTGGCCGCGGAGGGGTGGAGAGATACGCAGTATTTT.

This clone was picked up one time. The V gene is TRBV9, the J gene TRBJ2-1, with TRBD2 matching over 9 bases. After removal of 4 bases from V and 3 bases from J, the junction contained 8 bases not matched to a gene. CDR3 size: 16 residues. Germline CDR1 is SGDLS and CDR2 is YYNGEE. CDR3 protein: CASSPTGLAIYNEQFF. The CDR3 nucleotides are TGTGCCAGCAGCCCGACGGGACTAGCTATCTACAATGAGCAGTTCTTC.

The genes are TRBV19 and TRBJ2-1; D is unclear. The V end was cut by 3 bases, the J end by 7 bases, with 13 bases between. The germline CDR1 and CDR2 sequences are LNHDA and SQIVND (reference sequence). There are 14 residues in the CDR3. The DNA for the CDR3 is TGTGCCAGTAGTATTTACGGCGAACGGAATGAGCAGTTCTTC. Its protein is CASSIYGERNEQFF.

The chain links TRBV6-6 to TRBJ2-1, with unresolved D. Germline V CDR1 and CDR2: MNHNY, SVGAGI (reference sequence). The CDR3 has 15 amino acids. Deletions cut 3 bases from V and 5 bases from J, with 14 bases between. CDR3 in DNA: TGTGCCAGCAGTTATATACCGAGAAATAACAATGAGCAGTTCTTC. Residues: CASSYIPRNNNEQFF.

This chain links TRBV7-3 with TRBJ1-6; D remains ambiguous. Germline V gene sequence: CDR1 SGHTA, CDR2 FQGTGA. The length of the CDR3 is 14 residues. V lost 5 bases to trimming and J lost 0 bases, with 5 bases between them. CDR3 in amino acids: CASSLSSYNSPLHF. CDR3 nucleotide sequence: TGTGCCAGCAGCCTAAGCTCCTATAATTCACCCCTCCACTTT.

The sample holds a few counts of this clone. The gene calls are TRBV9 and TRBJ1-5; possibly TRBD1 for D (6 bases). V shed 2 bases and J shed 4 bases, with 10 bases lying between them. From germline, CDR1 is SGDLS and CDR2 YYNGEE. This CDR3 region has 14 residues. CDR3 sequence (DNA): TGTGCCAGCAGCGTCGGGACACATAATCAGCCCCAGCATTTT. Amino acids: CASSVGTHNQPQHF.

This CDR3 reads CASSVSTGMNTEAFF. The CDR3 DNA sequence: TGTGCCAGCAGCGTATCGACAGGAATGAACACTGAAGCTTTCTTT. This chain uses TRBV9 with TRBJ1-1; TRBD1 is a possible D gene (6 bases). V was cut by 1 base and J by 0 bases, with 10 bases left in between. Looked up from germline, CDR1 is SGDLS and CDR2 is YYNGEE. The CDR3 is made up of 15 amino acids.

The chain uses TRBV5-8 and TRBJ1-5; D is possibly TRBD1 (6 bases). CDR1 is SGHTS and CDR2 is YDEGEE in the germline V gene. The CDR3 runs to 16 residues. Trimming shortened V by 3 bases and J by 4 bases, and 17 bases separated the two germline ends. CDR3 in amino acids: CASSSGQGVLNQPQHF. The CDR3, as DNA: TGTGCCAGCAGCTCGGGACAAGGGGTGTTAAATCAGCCCCAGCATTTT.

The chain is built from TRBV27 and TRBJ2-7; a weak D match, TRBD2 (5 bases). V lost 0 bases and J lost 2, with 14 bases in between. Germline assignment: CDR1 MNHEY and CDR2 SMNVEV (reference sequence). This CDR3 comprises 16 residues. CDR3 in amino acids: CASSLSFLGLAYEQYF. Here the CDR3 DNA reads TGTGCCAGCAGTTTATCCTTCCTCGGACTGGCCTACGAGCAGTACTTC.

J is TRBJ2-1 and V is TRBV5-1; 10 nucleotides agree with TRBD2. V shed 4 bases, J shed 3 bases, and the junction held 7 bases outside the gene matches. The CDR3 sequence is 16 residues long. From germline, CDR1 is SGHRS and CDR2 YFSETQ. This CDR3 is CASSPLTSGNYNEQFF. In DNA form, the CDR3 reads TGCGCCAGCAGCCCCCTAACTAGCGGGAACTACAATGAGCAGTTCTTC.

The sample holds one count of this clone. This chain joins TRBV30 and TRBJ2-7; D gene ambiguous. The CDR3 covers 14 residues. The germline V gene has CDR1 GTSNPN and CDR2 SVGIG (reference sequence). Trimming took off 2 bases at V and 4 bases at J, with 15 bases between the two ends. CDR3 DNA sequence: TGTGCCTGGAGTCAATGGATAAGCCCGTACGAGCAGTACTTC. Translating gives CAWSQWISPYEQYF.

The rearrangement joins TRBV3-1 (or the pseudogene TRBV3-2) to TRBJ2-2, with 9 bases lining up with TRBD2. The CDR3 has 17 residues. Germline lookup yields CDR1 LGHDT and CDR2 YNNKEL (reference sequence). With V trimmed by 0 bases and J by 6 bases, 8 bases remained unmatched. The CDR3 bases are TGTGCCAGCAGCCAAGATCTTCTAGCGGGGCGGCCCGGGGAGCTGTTTTTT. Translation gives CASSQDLLAGRPGELFF.

The chain has TRBV4-1 and TRBJ2-1; 13 bases fit TRBD2. CDR3 length: 16 amino acids. The V gene's germline CDR1 is MGHRA and CDR2 YSYEKL. With V trimmed by 5 bases and J by 7 bases, 8 bases remained unmatched. CDR3 sequence: CASSYRTSGRGNEQFF. CDR3 nucleotide sequence: TGCGCCAGCAGCTACCGGACTAGCGGGAGAGGTAATGAGCAGTTCTTC.

This chain uses TRBV28 with TRBJ1-5; D may be TRBD1 (5 bases). The CDR3 is made up of 16 amino acids. Between the trimmed V and J ends, which lost 3 bases and 6 bases, there was a span of 18 bases. Germline V gives CDR1 MDHEN, CDR2 SYDVKM. The CDR3 is CASSLTRGMTSQPQHF. Written as DNA, the CDR3 is TGTGCCAGCAGTTTGACAAGGGGCATGACGAGTCAGCCCCAGCATTTT.

The chain combines TRBV25-1 with TRBJ1-4, with D maybe TRBD1 (5 bases). The V and J ends lost 7 bases and 4 bases respectively, with 13 bases between them. The CDR3 covers 14 residues. CDR1 is MGHDK and CDR2 is SYGVNS in the germline V gene. The CDR3 loop is CASTDGHINEKLFF. The CDR3 nucleotides are TGTGCCAGCACGGACGGACACATTAATGAAAAACTGTTTTTT.

The chain couples TRBV5-4 to TRBJ2-3; TRBD2 might be the D (5 bases). Germline assignment: CDR1 SGHNT and CDR2 YYREEE (reference sequence). Trimming left V 0 bases short and J 5 bases short, with 7 bases between. The CDR3 sequence is 13 residues long. This CDR3 is CASSLAEGDTQYF. CDR3 DNA sequence: TGTGCCAGCAGCTTGGCCGAGGGAGATACGCAGTATTTT. The full variable domain, its missing parts supplied by reference TRBV5-4 and TRBJ2-3, is ETGVTQSPTHLIKTRGQQVTLRCSSQSGHNTVSWYQQALGQGPQFIFQYYREEENGRGNFPPRFSGLQFPNYSSELNVNALELDDSALYLCASSLAEGDTQYFGPGTRLTVL.

The chain joins TRBV7-2 to TRBJ2-3; tentative D call: TRBD2 (5 bases). Germline V gene lookup returns CDR1 SGHTA and CDR2 FQGNSA. The CDR3 totals 16 residues. The ends were cut back, 4 bases at V and 3 bases at J, with 17 bases in the middle. CDR3 region: CASSSRGPGGTDTQYF. CDR3 nucleotide sequence: TGTGCCAGCAGCTCCCGAGGGCCGGGTGGAACAGATACGCAGTATTTT.

The J gene is TRBJ1-5, the V gene TRBV15; D call uncertain. From germline, CDR1 is LNHNV and CDR2 YYDKDF (reference sequence). This CDR3 contains 14 residues. Trimming cost V 4 bases and J 4 bases, with 11 bases left between them. CDR3 region: CATSTRAQNQPQHF. In DNA, the CDR3 is TGTGCCACCAGCACCCGGGCACAAAATCAGCCCCAGCATTTT.

This clone has more than one count but fewer than ten. The chain uses TRBV20-1 and TRBJ2-3, with D unclear. The CDR3 covers 13 residues. Trimming took 3 bases from V and 2 from J, leaving 9 bases between them. Germline-derived CDR1 and CDR2 are DFQATT and SNEGSKA (reference sequence). The CDR3 DNA sequence: TGCAGTGCTAGTTGGAAGGCCACAGATACGCAGTATTTT. It yields the protein CSASWKATDTQYF.

The rearrangement uses TRBV7-9 and TRBJ1-6, with D hard to call. The CDR3 is 16 residues long. The ends were cut back, 0 bases at V and 8 bases at J, with 14 bases in the middle. Germline V gene lookup returns CDR1 SEHNR and CDR2 FQNEAQ (reference sequence). In DNA, the CDR3 is TGTGCCAGCAGCTTAGCGTCGGGGTTTAGTCATTCACCCCTCCACTTT. It is translated as CASSLASGFSHSPLHF.